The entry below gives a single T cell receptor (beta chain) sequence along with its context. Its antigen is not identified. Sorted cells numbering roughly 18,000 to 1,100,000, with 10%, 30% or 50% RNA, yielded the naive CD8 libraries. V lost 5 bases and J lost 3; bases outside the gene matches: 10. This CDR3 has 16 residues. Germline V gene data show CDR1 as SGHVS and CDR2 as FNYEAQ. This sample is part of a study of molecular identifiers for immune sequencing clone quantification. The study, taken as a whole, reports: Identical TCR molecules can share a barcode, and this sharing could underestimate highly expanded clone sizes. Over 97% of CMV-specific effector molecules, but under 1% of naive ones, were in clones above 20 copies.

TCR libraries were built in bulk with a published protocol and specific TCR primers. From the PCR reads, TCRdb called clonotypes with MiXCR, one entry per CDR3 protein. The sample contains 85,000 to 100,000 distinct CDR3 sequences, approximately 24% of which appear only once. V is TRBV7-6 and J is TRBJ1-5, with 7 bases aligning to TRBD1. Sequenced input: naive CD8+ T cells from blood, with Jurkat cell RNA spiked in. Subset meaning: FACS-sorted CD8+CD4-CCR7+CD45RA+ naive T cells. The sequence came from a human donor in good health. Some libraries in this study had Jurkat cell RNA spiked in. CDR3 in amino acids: CASSASDREVNQPQHF. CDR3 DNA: TGTGCCAGCAGCGCATCAGACAGGGAGGTCAATCAGCCCCAGCATTTT.